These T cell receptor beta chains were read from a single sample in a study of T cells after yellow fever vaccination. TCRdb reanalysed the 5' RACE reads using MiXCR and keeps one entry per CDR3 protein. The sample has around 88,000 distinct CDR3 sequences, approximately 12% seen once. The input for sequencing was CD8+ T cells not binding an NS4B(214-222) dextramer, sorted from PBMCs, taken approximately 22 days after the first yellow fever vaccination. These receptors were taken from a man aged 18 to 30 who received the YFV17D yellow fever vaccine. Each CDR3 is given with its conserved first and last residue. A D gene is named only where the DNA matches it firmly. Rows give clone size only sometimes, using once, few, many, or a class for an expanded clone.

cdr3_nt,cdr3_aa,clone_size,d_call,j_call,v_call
TGCAGTGCGCTCTTCCGGGATTACTCCTACGAGCAGTACTTC,CSALFRDYSYEQYF,few,-,TRBJ2-7,TRBV20-1
TGTGCCAGCAGTTACAAGCTCTCCACCGGGGAGCTGTTTTTT,CASSYKLSTGELFF,few,-,TRBJ2-2,TRBV6-5
TGTGCCATCGACGGAAACTATGGCTACACCTTC,CAIDGNYGYTF,-,-,TRBJ1-2,TRBV12-3/TRBV12-4
TGTGCCACCAGCAGAGCCCGAGGAGGGACGAATGAAAAACTGTTTTTT,CATSRARGGTNEKLFF,few,-,TRBJ1-4,TRBV15
TGTGCCAGCAGCAACCAGGGAGAAGATACGCAGTATTTT,CASSNQGEDTQYF,few,-,TRBJ2-3,TRBV27
TGTGCCAGCAGCGCGGGACAGGACAATCAGCCCCAGCATTTT,CASSAGQDNQPQHF,few,TRBD1,TRBJ1-5,TRBV9
TGTGCCAGCAGCGTACGGTCTGAATCCACAGATACGCAGTATTTT,CASSVRSESTDTQYF,few,-,TRBJ2-3,TRBV9
TGTGCCAGTAGCCAGGGGGACGGCGCCTACGAGCAGTACTTC,CASSQGDGAYEQYF,few,TRBD1,TRBJ2-7,TRBV19
TGTGCCAGCAGTGGGGGGGGCGACGAGCAGTACTTC,CASSGGGDEQYF,-,-,TRBJ2-7,TRBV12-3/TRBV12-4
TGTGCCAGCAGCTCAGGACCCAGGGAAAAACTGTTTTTT,CASSSGPREKLFF,few,-,TRBJ1-4,TRBV7-6
TGCGCCAGCAGCCACCTAACGGGAATGAACACTGAAGCTTTCTTT,CASSHLTGMNTEAFF,-,-,TRBJ1-1,TRBV4-1
TGTGCCAGCAGCTTAGGTCAAGGTGATCAGGGCTATGGCTACACCTTC,CASSLGQGDQGYGYTF,-,-,TRBJ1-2,TRBV13
TGTGCCAGCAGCTTAAGCATTAACCCTGTGAGCAATGAGCAGTTCTTC,CASSLSINPVSNEQFF,-,-,TRBJ2-1,TRBV7-9
TGTGCCAGCAGCTTGGCCTCTGGGTCGGGCACTGAAGCTTTCTTT,CASSLASGSGTEAFF,many,-,TRBJ1-1,TRBV5-5
TGTGCCAGCAGGGAACCCACCGGGGAGCTGTTTTTT,CASREPTGELFF,-,-,TRBJ2-2,TRBV4-2
TGTGCCAGCAGTTTTGGTCCGGCCGAGCGGGGCTCCTACAATGAGCAGTTCTTC,CASSFGPAERGSYNEQFF,-,TRBD2,TRBJ2-1,TRBV27
TGTGCCAGTAGTATAGAGCCCCCTCTCCCCAATGAGCAGTTCTTC,CASSIEPPLPNEQFF,-,-,TRBJ2-1,TRBV19
TGTGCCAGCAGCTTAAAGACAGGGGTGACCGGGGAGCTGTTTTTT,CASSLKTGVTGELFF,-,TRBD1,TRBJ2-2,TRBV7-7
TGCAGCGTAGGCCCGCTCTCGGACAGAGACTATGGCTACACCTTC,CSVGPLSDRDYGYTF,few,-,TRBJ1-2,TRBV29-1
TGTGCCAGCAGTTTATTATTGTCAGGTTCCTACGAGCAGTACTTC,CASSLLLSGSYEQYF,-,-,TRBJ2-7,TRBV27
TGCGCCAGCAGCCAACTTAACGGGGGGAATGAGCAGTTCTTC,CASSQLNGGNEQFF,few,TRBD2,TRBJ2-1,TRBV4-3
TGTGCCAGCAGCATCAGGGGGCCCAATCAGCCCCAGCATTTT,CASSIRGPNQPQHF,once,TRBD1,TRBJ1-5,TRBV7-2
TGTGCCAGCACCTCCAAGGTGACCCGGGGTACCTATAATTCACCCCTCCACTTT,CASTSKVTRGTYNSPLHF,few,-,TRBJ1-6,TRBV6-1
TGCAGCGTTGAAATGACAGGGAAGGGAAGATATGGCTACACCTTC,CSVEMTGKGRYGYTF,few,TRBD1,TRBJ1-2,TRBV29-1
TGTGCCAGCAGTTTAGCCCCTTTATCTGAAGCTTTCTTT,CASSLAPLSEAFF,-,-,TRBJ1-1,TRBV27
TGTGCCAGCAGCTGGGGGTCGAACACCGGGGAGCTGTTTTTT,CASSWGSNTGELFF,-,-,TRBJ2-2,TRBV11-3
TGTGCCAGCAGCTATAGGCTCGGGTCAGATACGCAGTATTTT,CASSYRLGSDTQYF,few,-,TRBJ2-3,TRBV11-3
TGCGCCAGCAGCCAAGATAGTGGGAGCTCCTATAATTCACCCCTCCACTTT,CASSQDSGSSYNSPLHF,-,-,TRBJ1-6,TRBV4-3
TGTGCCAGCAGTTTCGTCGCAGGGAACACTGAAGCTTTCTTT,CASSFVAGNTEAFF,few,-,TRBJ1-1,TRBV6-2/TRBV6-3
TGTGCCAGCAGCTTCCTCACCGGGACAACGAACACCGGGGAGCTGTTTTTT,CASSFLTGTTNTGELFF,few,-,TRBJ2-2,TRBV7-9
TGCGCCAGCAGCTTGGCAGGGTCCAACGAGCAGTACTTC,CASSLAGSNEQYF,few,-,TRBJ2-7,TRBV5-1
TGTGCCAGCAGTTTACAGGGGGTGAACACTGAAGCTTTCTTT,CASSLQGVNTEAFF,few,TRBD1,TRBJ1-1,TRBV12-3/TRBV12-4
TGCGCCAGCAGCCAACGGGACAGCTCCTATAATTCACCCCTCCACTTT,CASSQRDSSYNSPLHF,many,TRBD1,TRBJ1-6,TRBV4-3